This TCR beta chain derives from a study of blood T cells in healthy people across ages. Regarding the study as a whole: A strong correlation was found between TCR beta diversity and the percentage of naive T cells. Estimates drawn from one million T cells were deemed to understate diversity.

The CDR3 sequence is 18 residues long. V shed 7 bases and J 2 bases; nucleotides not matched to a gene: 11. Germline CDR1 LGHDT, CDR2 YNNKEL (reference sequence). This clonotype was recorded at least ten times. Antigen: not known. A second PCR, run for about 6 to 11 cycles, used a sample-barcoded 5' primer plus a J-beta primer mix. TCRdb re-called the 5' RACE reads through MiXCR, storing one row per CDR3 protein. The sample has around 500,000 distinct CDR3 sequences; around 50% are singletons. The receptor was derived from a man at least 80 years old in good health. Sequenced: blood. The rearrangement uses TRBV3-1 and TRBJ1-4, with 12 bases that match TRBD1. CDR3 coding DNA: TGTGCCAGCACCCAGGGGGACAGGGGGCCGTGGACTAATGAAAAACTGTTTTTT. The encoded protein is CASTQGDRGPWTNEKLFF.